Following are 19 T cell receptor beta chains from one sample sequenced in a study of technical replicates of blood from a few donors. Here immunoSEQ multiplex PCR was the method, and the copy in TCRdb shows in-frame clones only, minus some. This table holds around 81,000 clones, approximately 96% found once. What was sequenced was T cells isolated from PBMCs. The receptors stem from a human donor in good health.

V is TRBV28 and J is TRBJ1-4, with D hard to call. Germline lookup yields CDR1 MDHEN and CDR2 SYDVKM. The CDR3 consists of 15 residues. V lost 4 bases, J lost 7 bases, and 16 bases lay in between. CDR3 bases: TGTGCCAGCAGTTCGGTTCAGAGAAGAGGTGAAAAACTGTTTTTT. Protein product: CASSSVQRRGEKLFF. Full variable domain (outside the CDR3, taken from reference TRBV28 and TRBJ1-4): DVKVTQSSRYLVKRTGEKVFLECVQDMDHENMFWYRQDPGLGLRLIYFSYDVKMKEKGDIPEGYSVSREKKERFSLILESASTNQTSMYLCASSSVQRRGEKLFFGSGTQLSVL.

The sample holds one count of this clone. The rearrangement uses TRBV4-2 and TRBJ2-3; maybe TRBD2 (5 bases). The length of the CDR3 is 14 residues. Trimming pared 3 bases from V and 0 bases from J, leaving 7 bases between. CDR1 is LGHNA, CDR2 YNFKEQ, per germline. The DNA of the CDR3 is TGTGCCAGCAGCCACGGGGATAGCACAGATACGCAGTATTTT. Its protein is CASSHGDSTDTQYF.

In the case of this clone: At one of its ends the junction is not consistent with the germline gene, which may arise from a read error. Written as DNA, the CDR3 is TGTGCCATCAGTGAGTCCGGGACAGGGAATGAAAAACTGGTTTTT. This codes for CAISESGTGNEKLVF. The chain combines TRBV10-3 with TRBJ1-4; 9 bases are a match to TRBD1. Germline V gene lookup returns CDR1 ENHRY and CDR2 SYGVKD. This CDR3 comprises 15 residues.

Points on this clone: The same CDR3 is also encoded by other DNA sequences in this sample. The J gene is TRBJ2-1, the V gene TRBV5-4; possibly TRBD2 for D (5 bases). The germline CDR1 and CDR2 sequences are SGHNT and YYREEE (reference sequence). The CDR3 sequence is 14 residues long. Trimming took 3 bases from V and 0 from J, leaving 7 bases between them. The CDR3 DNA is TGTGCCAGCAGCTCCAGCGGCTCCTACAATGAGCAGTTCTTC. Translated: CASSSSGSYNEQFF.

V and J are TRBV27 and TRBJ2-5; possible D gene TRBD2, 6 bases. The length of the CDR3 is 16 residues. Germline-derived CDR1 and CDR2 are MNHEY and SMNVEV (reference sequence). Between the trimmed V and J ends, which lost 4 bases and 3 bases, there was a span of 18 bases. Written as DNA, the CDR3 is TGTGCCAGCAGTTCTATGGGACTGCGGGGAAAAGAGACCCAGTACTTC. Amino acid sequence: CASSSMGLRGKETQYF.

This sequence joins TRBV11-2 and TRBJ1-2; possible D gene TRBD1, 5 bases. Trimming took 5 bases from V and 7 from J, leaving 17 bases between them. The CDR3 has 14 amino acids. Germline CDR1 reads SGHAT; CDR2 reads FQNNGV. Here the CDR3 reads CASSPGGPGGGYTF. The CDR3 DNA follows: TGTGCCAGCAGCCCCGGTGGACCCGGGGGTGGCTACACCTTC.

Worth noting for this clone: This sample also contains other DNA sequences that code for the same CDR3. This chain joins TRBV27 and TRBJ2-3; 7 bases match TRBD2. In germline, CDR1 is MNHEY, CDR2 SMNVEV (reference sequence). Unmatched junction bases numbered 3, after V lost 8 bases and J lost 4 bases. The CDR3 length is 12 residues. CDR3 amino acids: CASGRVADTQYF. As DNA, the CDR3 is TGTGCCAGCGGGAGGGTTGCAGATACGCAGTATTTT.

This clone was recorded only once. The V and J genes are TRBV11-3 and TRBJ1-1; no firm D call. Trimming removed 3 bases from V and 4 bases from J, with 12 bases in between. Germline V lookup: CDR1 SGHNT, CDR2 YENEEA. The CDR3 consists of 14 residues. In DNA form, the CDR3 reads TGTGCCAGCAGCTTGGGCAGCGGACGCACTGAAGCTTTCTTT. It yields the protein CASSLGSGRTEAFF.

The J gene is TRBJ1-5, the V gene TRBV18; TRBD1 agrees at 8 bases. The V segment lost 2 bases and the J segment 4 bases; nucleotides outside the gene matches: 10. Germline-derived CDR1 and CDR2 are KGHSH and LQKENI. The CDR3 contains 17 residues. CDR3 in amino acids: CASSPWKDRGNNQPQHF. The DNA for the CDR3 is TGTGCCAGCTCACCATGGAAAGACAGGGGAAATAATCAGCCCCAGCATTTT.

The chain uses TRBV5-1 and TRBJ2-1, with D possibly matching TRBD2 (5 bases). This CDR3 is 13 amino acids long. Trimming stripped 2 bases from V and 4 bases from J, with 7 bases between. Germline assignment: CDR1 SGHRS and CDR2 YFSETQ. This chain's CDR3 is CASSFRGYNEQFF. The CDR3 bases are TGCGCCAGCAGCTTCCGGGGATACAATGAGCAGTTCTTC.

The gene calls are TRBV4-1 and TRBJ2-5; TRBD2 agrees at 13 bases. Trimming removed 1 base from V and 4 bases from J; junction bases left unmatched: 6. CDR3 length: 17 residues. Germline lookup yields CDR1 MGHRA and CDR2 YSYEKL. CDR3 region: CASSQVITSGRGETQYF. For the CDR3, the DNA is TGCGCCAGCAGCCAAGTTATTACTAGCGGGAGGGGAGAGACCCAGTACTTC.

The V and J genes are TRBV9 and TRBJ2-6; TRBD2 might be the D (5 bases). Germline loops: CDR1 SGDLS, CDR2 YYNGEE. Trimming removed 4 bases from V and 0 bases from J, with 11 bases in between. CDR3 length equals 16 residues. The CDR3 here is CASSHGLDSGANVLTF. CDR3 DNA: TGTGCCAGCAGCCACGGACTCGACTCTGGGGCCAACGTCCTGACTTTC.

The chain carries TRBV7-9 and TRBJ1-2; 7 bases fit TRBD1. The CDR3 loop spans 15 amino acids. The germline V gene has CDR1 SEHNR and CDR2 FQNEAQ (reference sequence). V was pared by 5 bases and J by 0 bases, with 6 bases of the junction left unmatched. The CDR3 bases are TGTGCCAGCAGCGTAGTTACAGGGGCTAACTATGGCTACACCTTC. This gives the protein CASSVVTGANYGYTF.

The rearrangement joins TRBV9 to TRBJ2-7; D possibly corresponds to TRBD2 (6 bases). The V gene's germline CDR1 is SGDLS and CDR2 YYNGEE. The CDR3 length is 15 residues. V gave up 4 bases and J gave up 5 bases, with 19 bases separating them. CDR3 protein: CASSLLGGWGDEQYF. CDR3 coding DNA: TGTGCCAGCAGCCTACTAGGAGGGTGGGGCGACGAGCAGTACTTC.

J is TRBJ2-5 and V is TRBV6-5, with D possibly matching TRBD2 (6 bases). The germline CDR1 and CDR2 sequences are MNHEY and SVGAGI. The CDR3 covers 15 residues. V lost 5 bases and J lost 1, with 14 bases in between. The CDR3 spells CASSPLTGGQETQYF. The CDR3 coding sequence is TGTGCCAGCAGTCCGCTAACCGGGGGCCAAGAGACCCAGTACTTC.

The chain carries TRBV5-1 and TRBJ2-1; TRBD2 matches at 13 bases. V lost 4 bases, J lost 3 bases, and 7 bases stayed unmatched. CDR1 and CDR2 from the germline V gene are SGHRS and YFSETQ. CDR3 length: 17 residues. CDR3 in amino acids: CASSQGLAGNFYNEQFF. CDR3 nucleotide sequence: TGCGCCAGCAGCCAGGGACTAGCGGGGAACTTCTACAATGAGCAGTTCTTC.

This chain joins TRBV9 and TRBJ1-2; tentatively, D is TRBD1 (5 bases). Trimming left V 3 bases short and J 0 bases short, with 18 bases between. This CDR3 contains 17 residues. The V gene's germline CDR1 is SGDLS and CDR2 YYNGEE. The CDR3 is CASSGSRRTKANYGYTF. In nucleotides, the CDR3 is TGTGCCAGCAGCGGATCTCGGCGGACAAAAGCTAACTATGGCTACACCTTC.

The chain joins TRBV11-2 to TRBJ1-5, with TRBD1 as a possible D gene (6 bases). CDR1 SGHAT and CDR2 FQNNGV come from the germline V gene. V was cut by 0 bases and J by 0 bases, with 12 bases left in between. The CDR3 loop spans 17 amino acids. The CDR3 DNA sequence: TGTGCCAGCAGCTTAGAGTTAGGGGGTTATAGCAATCAGCCCCAGCATTTT. Protein: CASSLELGGYSNQPQHF. The whole variable domain, filled in from reference TRBV11-2 and TRBJ1-5, reads EAGVAQSPRYKIIEKRQSVAFWCNPISGHATLYWYQQILGQGPKLLIQFQNNGVVDDSQLPKDRFSAERLKGVDSTLKIQPAKLEDSAVYLCASSLELGGYSNQPQHFGDGTRLSIL.

The chain recombines TRBV11-2 with TRBJ2-1; 13 bases match TRBD2. Germline CDR1 is SGHAT and CDR2 is FQNNGV. There are 15 residues in the CDR3. V was clipped by 4 bases and J by 7 bases; unmatched bases: 4. The CDR3 sequence is CASSWTSGRENEQFF. The CDR3 DNA is TGTGCCAGCAGCTGGACTAGCGGGAGAGAAAATGAGCAGTTCTTC. Using reference TRBV11-2 and TRBJ2-1 for the parts outside the CDR3, the full variable domain is EAGVAQSPRYKIIEKRQSVAFWCNPISGHATLYWYQQILGQGPKLLIQFQNNGVVDDSQLPKDRFSAERLKGVDSTLKIQPAKLEDSAVYLCASSWTSGRENEQFFGPGTRLTVL.